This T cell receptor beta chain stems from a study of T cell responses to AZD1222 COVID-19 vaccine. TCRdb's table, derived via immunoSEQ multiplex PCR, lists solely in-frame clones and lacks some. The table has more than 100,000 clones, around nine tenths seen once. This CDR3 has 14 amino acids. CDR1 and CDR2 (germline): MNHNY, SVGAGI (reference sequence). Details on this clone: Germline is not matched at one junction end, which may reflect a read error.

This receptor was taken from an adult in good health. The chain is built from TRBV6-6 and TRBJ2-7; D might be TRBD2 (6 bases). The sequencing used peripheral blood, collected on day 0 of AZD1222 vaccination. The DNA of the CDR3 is TGTGCCAGCAGTTTCGAGGAAAGGTGGTGGGGGGTCTGGTTC. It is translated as CASSFEERWWGVWF.